The T cell receptor beta chain under discussion was sequenced for a study of Graves' ophthalmopathy and Graves' hyperthyroidism. Study-wide findings and caveats: Progression of ophthalmopathy was predicted by the model with 65% to 71% sensitivity and under 85% specificity. Ophthalmopathy was separated from stable hyperthyroidism by a 13-signature model with 87.88% sensitivity and just under 84% specificity. Among expanded thyroid clonotypes above 0.001 frequency, most also occurred in blood.

Other autoimmune diseases, uncontrolled infections, pregnancy or lactation led to the exclusion of patients. V gave up 6 bases and J gave up 7 bases, with 10 bases separating them. Germline V gives CDR1 SNHLY, CDR2 FYNNEI. This CDR3 comprises 13 residues. This clonotype was seen repeatedly, ten times or more. The antigen remains unidentified. CDR3 regions of TCR beta were amplified from RNA transcripts. Investigators did first-round RT-PCR with HTBI primers, then second-round multiplex PCR. One entry per CDR3 protein, called by TCRdb with MiXCR from the multiplex PCR reads. The table has 650,000 to 900,000 distinct CDR3 sequences, approximately 40% seen once.

Material for sequencing was peripheral blood. This clonotype was sampled from an adult man with Graves' ophthalmopathy. The J gene is TRBJ1-6, the V gene TRBV2; possible D gene TRBD1, 5 bases. This CDR3 reads CASRPRENSPLHF. The CDR3 DNA is TGTGCCAGCAGGCCCAGGGAGAATTCACCCCTCCACTTT.